Listed below are T cell receptor beta chains from one sample, sequenced in a study of blood T cell repertoires in COVID-19. Generated by immunoSEQ multiplex PCR, the TCRdb table keeps only in-frame clones and is missing some. The repertoire holds about 400,000 clones, with over 75% as singletons. Sequenced: PBMCs or T cells enriched from blood (not recorded which). The receptors here all came from a woman aged 40-49 years with acute COVID-19. Each CDR3 is given with its conserved first and last residue. The order of the fields is clone size, V gene, J gene, CDR3 protein. Size tells how often a clone was seen (once, few, many) or the class of an expanded clone, and some rows leave it out.

NA	TRBV24-1	TRBJ2-1	CATSDLHQVCSYNEQFF
NA	TRBV27	TRBJ1-2	CASSRISGAGGYGYTF
few	TRBV5-8	TRBJ1-2	CASSGQDNYGYTF
NA	TRBV6-5	TRBJ1-1	CASSHPNREAFF
NA	TRBV4-2	TRBJ2-3	CASSQDMLAGGPGTQYF
NA	TRBV15	TRBJ1-1	CATSRGLGVMNTEAFF
few	TRBV11-3	TRBJ2-1	CASSSDGQENNEQFF
few	TRBV6-6	TRBJ2-1	CASSPRPGLAGVANEQFF
NA	TRBV28	TRBJ1-2	CASSTQVPNYGYTF
once	TRBV18	TRBJ1-6	CASSPPRTGVYNSPLHF
NA	TRBV5-1	TRBJ2-7	CASSYRGGSYEQYF
NA	TRBV5-5	TRBJ1-4	CASRYRDRTNEKLFF
NA	TRBV19	TRBJ2-7	CASRSGTNSYEQYF
NA	TRBV11-2	TRBJ2-1	CASSLDLGDGGARGEQFF
NA	TRBV20-1	TRBJ1-4	CSAGQGRVF
NA	TRBV30	TRBJ1-6	CAWSVPGGRYNSPLHF
NA	TRBV5-1	TRBJ2-2	CASSLAAGGIGELFF
NA	TRBV19	TRBJ2-3	CASSSRLAESTDTQYF
NA	TRBV4-2	TRBJ2-7	CASSQVQGTNYEQYF
NA	TRBV6-5	TRBJ2-1	CAISRDTAYNEQFF
NA	TRBV27	TRBJ2-5	CASSYASGEETQYF
NA	TRBV5-1	TRBJ1-5	CASSSDGGGNQPQHF
NA	TRBV24-1	TRBJ2-7	CATRQGSTSEQYF
once	TRBV15	TRBJ2-3	CATTESGGAIDTQYF
once	TRBV27	TRBJ2-7	CASRDTGDYEQYF